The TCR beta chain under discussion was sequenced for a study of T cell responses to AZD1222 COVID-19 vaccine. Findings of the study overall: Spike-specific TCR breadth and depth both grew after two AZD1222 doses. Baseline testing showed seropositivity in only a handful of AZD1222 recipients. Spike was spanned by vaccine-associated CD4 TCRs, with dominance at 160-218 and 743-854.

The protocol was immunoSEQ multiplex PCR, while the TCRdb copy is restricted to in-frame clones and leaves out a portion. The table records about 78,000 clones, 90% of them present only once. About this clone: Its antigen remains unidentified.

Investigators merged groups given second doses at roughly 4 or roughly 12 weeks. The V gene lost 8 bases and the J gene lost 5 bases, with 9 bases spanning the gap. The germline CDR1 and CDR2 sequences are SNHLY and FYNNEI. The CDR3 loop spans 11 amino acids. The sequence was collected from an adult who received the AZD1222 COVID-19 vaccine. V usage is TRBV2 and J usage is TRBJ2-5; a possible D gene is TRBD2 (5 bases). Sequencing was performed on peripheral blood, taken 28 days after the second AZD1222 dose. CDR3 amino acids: CASLRVETQYF. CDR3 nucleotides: TGTGCCAGCCTGAGGGTTGAGACCCAGTACTTC.